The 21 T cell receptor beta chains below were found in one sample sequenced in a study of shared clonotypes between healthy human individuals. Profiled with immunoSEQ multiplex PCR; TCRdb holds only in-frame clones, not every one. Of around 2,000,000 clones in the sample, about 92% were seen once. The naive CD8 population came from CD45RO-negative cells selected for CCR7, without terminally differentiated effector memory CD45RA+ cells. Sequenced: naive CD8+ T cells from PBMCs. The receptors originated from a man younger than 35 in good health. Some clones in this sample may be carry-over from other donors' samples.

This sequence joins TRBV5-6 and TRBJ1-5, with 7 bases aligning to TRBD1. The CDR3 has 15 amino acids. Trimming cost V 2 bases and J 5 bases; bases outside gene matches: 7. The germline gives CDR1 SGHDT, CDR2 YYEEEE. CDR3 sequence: CASSLGTEPYQPQHF. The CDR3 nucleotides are TGTGCCAGCAGCTTAGGGACAGAGCCCTATCAGCCCCAGCATTTT. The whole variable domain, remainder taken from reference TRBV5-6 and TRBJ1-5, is DAGVTQSPTHLIKTRGQQVTLRCSPKSGHDTVSWYQQALGQGPQFIFQYYEEEERQRGNFPDRFSGHQFPNYSSELNVNALLLGDSALYLCASSLGTEPYQPQHFGDGTRLSIL.

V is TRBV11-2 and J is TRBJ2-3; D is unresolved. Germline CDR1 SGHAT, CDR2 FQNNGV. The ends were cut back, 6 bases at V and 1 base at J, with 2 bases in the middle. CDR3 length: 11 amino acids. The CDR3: CASRGTDTQYF. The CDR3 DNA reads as TGTGCCAGCAGGGGCACAGATACGCAGTATTTT.

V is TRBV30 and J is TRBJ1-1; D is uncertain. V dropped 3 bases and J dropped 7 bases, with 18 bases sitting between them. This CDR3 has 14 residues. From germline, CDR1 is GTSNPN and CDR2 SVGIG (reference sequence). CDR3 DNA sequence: TGTGCCTGGAGGGCAACGGGAAGCGCATATGAAGCTTTCTTT. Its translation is CAWRATGSAYEAFF.

CDR3 sequence reads: CASSFSLGYEQYF. The CDR3 DNA follows: TGTGCCAGCAGTTTTAGCCTCGGATACGAGCAGTACTTC. V gene TRBV27 combines with J gene TRBJ2-7, with D unclear. This CDR3 spans 13 amino acids. CDR1 is MNHEY and CDR2 is SMNVEV in the germline V gene (reference sequence). The V end lost 3 bases, the J end lost 4 bases, and 10 bases lay between the germline ends.

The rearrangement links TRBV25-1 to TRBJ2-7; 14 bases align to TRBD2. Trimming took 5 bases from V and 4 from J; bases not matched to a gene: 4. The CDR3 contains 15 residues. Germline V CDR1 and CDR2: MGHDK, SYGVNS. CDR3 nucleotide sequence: TGTGCCAGCAGTTATGGGACTAGCGGGAGTTACGAGCAGTACTTC. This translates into CASSYGTSGSYEQYF.

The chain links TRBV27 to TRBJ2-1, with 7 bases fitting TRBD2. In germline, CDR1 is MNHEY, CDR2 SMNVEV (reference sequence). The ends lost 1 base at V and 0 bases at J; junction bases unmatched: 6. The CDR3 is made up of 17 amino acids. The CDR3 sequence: CASSLLGGTTSYNEQFF. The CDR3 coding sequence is TGTGCCAGCAGTTTATTAGGCGGGACTACCTCCTACAATGAGCAGTTCTTC.

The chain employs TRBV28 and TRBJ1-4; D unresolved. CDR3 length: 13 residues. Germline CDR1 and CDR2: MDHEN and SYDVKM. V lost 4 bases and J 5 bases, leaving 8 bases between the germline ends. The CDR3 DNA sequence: TGTGCCAGCAGTTACAGAACGAATGAAAAACTGTTTTTT. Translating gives CASSYRTNEKLFF. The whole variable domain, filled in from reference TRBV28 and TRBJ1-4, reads DVKVTQSSRYLVKRTGEKVFLECVQDMDHENMFWYRQDPGLGLRLIYFSYDVKMKEKGDIPEGYSVSREKKERFSLILESASTNQTSMYLCASSYRTNEKLFFGSGTQLSVL.

The CDR3 here is CASTGTLPYEQYF. For the CDR3, the DNA is TGTGCCAGCACGGGGACACTGCCCTACGAGCAGTACTTC. The chain recombines TRBV6-6 with TRBJ2-7, with D perhaps TRBD1 (6 bases). Trimming took 7 bases from V and 2 from J, leaving 12 bases between them. This CDR3 is built from 13 residues. The V gene's germline CDR1 is MNHNY and CDR2 SVGAGI (reference sequence).

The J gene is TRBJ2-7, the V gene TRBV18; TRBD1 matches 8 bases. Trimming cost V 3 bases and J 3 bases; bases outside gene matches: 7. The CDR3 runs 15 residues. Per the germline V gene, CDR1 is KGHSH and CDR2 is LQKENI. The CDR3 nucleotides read TGTGCCAGCTCACCTACGGACAGGGTGTTCTACGAGCAGTACTTC. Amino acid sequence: CASSPTDRVFYEQYF. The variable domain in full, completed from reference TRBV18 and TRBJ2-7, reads NAGVMQNPRHLVRRRGQEARLRCSPMKGHSHVYWYRQLPEEGLKFMVYLQKENIIDESGMPKERFSAEFPKEGPSILRIQQVVRGDSAAYFCASSPTDRVFYEQYFGPGTRLTVT.

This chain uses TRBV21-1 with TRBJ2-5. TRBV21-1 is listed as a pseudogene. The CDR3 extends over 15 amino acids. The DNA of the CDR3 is TGTGCCAGCAGCGACGTGACCTATAGGCAAGAGACCCAGTACTTC. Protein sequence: CASSDVTYRQETQYF.

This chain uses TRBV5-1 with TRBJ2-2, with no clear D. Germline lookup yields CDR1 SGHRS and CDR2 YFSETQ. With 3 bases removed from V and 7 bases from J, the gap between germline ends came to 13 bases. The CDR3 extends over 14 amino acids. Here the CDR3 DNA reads TGCGCCAGCAGCTGGGGTGGGCCTGACGGGGAGCTGTTTTTT. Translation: CASSWGGPDGELFF.

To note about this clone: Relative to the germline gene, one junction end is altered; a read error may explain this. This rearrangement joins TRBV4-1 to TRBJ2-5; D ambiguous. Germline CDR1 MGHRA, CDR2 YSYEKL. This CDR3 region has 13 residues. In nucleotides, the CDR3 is TGCGCCAGCAGACAAGATACCAGAGAGACCCAGTACTTC. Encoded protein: CASRQDTRETQYF.

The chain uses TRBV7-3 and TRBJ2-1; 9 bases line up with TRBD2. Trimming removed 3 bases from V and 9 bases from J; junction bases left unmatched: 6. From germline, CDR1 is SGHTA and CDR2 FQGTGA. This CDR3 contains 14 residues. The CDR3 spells CASSLREGRREQFF. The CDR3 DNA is TGTGCCAGCAGCTTGCGGGAGGGCCGTCGTGAGCAGTTCTTC. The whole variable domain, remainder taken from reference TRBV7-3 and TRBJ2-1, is GAGVSQTPSNKVTEKGKYVELRCDPISGHTALYWYRQSLGQGPEFLIYFQGTGAADDSGLPNDRFFAVRPEGSVSTLKIQRTERGDSAVYLCASSLREGRREQFFGPGTRLTVL.

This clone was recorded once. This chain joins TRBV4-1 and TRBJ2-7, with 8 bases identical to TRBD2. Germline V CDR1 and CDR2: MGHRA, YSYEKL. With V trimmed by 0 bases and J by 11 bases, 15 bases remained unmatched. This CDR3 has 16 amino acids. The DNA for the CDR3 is TGCGCCAGCAGCCAAGATTCCTCCGCGACCGGGCGGGGGGAGTACTTC. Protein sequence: CASSQDSSATGRGEYF.

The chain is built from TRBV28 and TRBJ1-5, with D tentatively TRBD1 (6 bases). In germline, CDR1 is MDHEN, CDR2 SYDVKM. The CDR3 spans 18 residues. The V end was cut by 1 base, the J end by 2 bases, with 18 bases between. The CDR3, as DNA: TGTGCCAGCAGTTTATACGTCGAGCCAGGGGTAGGCAATCAGCCCCAGCATTTT. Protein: CASSLYVEPGVGNQPQHF.

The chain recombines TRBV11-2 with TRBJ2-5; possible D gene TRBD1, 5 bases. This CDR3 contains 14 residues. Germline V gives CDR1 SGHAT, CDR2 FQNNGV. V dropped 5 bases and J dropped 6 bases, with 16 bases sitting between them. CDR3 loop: CASSRTGPRKTQYF. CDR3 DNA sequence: TGTGCCAGCAGCAGAACAGGCCCGAGAAAGACCCAGTACTTC.

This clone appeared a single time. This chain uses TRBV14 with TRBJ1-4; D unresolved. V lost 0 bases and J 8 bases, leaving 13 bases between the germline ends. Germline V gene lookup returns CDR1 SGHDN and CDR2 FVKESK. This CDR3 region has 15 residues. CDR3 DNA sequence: TGTGCCAGCAGCCAAGATGTTAGGAGTGGAGAAAAACTGTTTTTT. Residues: CASSQDVRSGEKLFF.

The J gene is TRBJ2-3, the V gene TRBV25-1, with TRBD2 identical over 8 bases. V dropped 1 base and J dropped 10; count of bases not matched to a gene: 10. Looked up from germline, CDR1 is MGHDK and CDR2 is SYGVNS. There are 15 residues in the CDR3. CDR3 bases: TGTGCCAGCAGTGAATCGTTCGGGGGGGCGAGCTCGCAGTATTTT. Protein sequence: CASSESFGGASSQYF.

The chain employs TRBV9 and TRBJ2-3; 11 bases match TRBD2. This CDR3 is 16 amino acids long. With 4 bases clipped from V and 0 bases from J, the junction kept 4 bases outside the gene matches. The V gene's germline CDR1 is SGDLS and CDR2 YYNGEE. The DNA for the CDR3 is TGTGCCAGCAGCCACGGACTAGCGGGTAGCACAGATACGCAGTATTTT. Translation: CASSHGLAGSTDTQYF.

The CDR3 nucleotides read TGTGCCAGCACTACCCAACGGACACTGGCTTTCACCGGGGAGCTGTTTTTT. Translated, it gives CASTTQRTLAFTGELFF. The chain couples TRBV7-9 to TRBJ2-2; tentatively, D is TRBD1 (5 bases). Germline V gene sequence: CDR1 SEHNR, CDR2 FQNEAQ (reference sequence). V lost 7 bases, J lost 4 bases, and 22 bases lay in between. The CDR3 covers 17 residues.

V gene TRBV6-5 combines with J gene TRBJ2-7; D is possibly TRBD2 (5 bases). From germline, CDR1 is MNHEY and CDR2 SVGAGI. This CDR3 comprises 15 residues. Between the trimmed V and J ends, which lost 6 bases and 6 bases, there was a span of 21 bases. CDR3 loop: CASSPGRGAFGEQYF. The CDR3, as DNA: TGTGCCAGCAGCCCGGGTCGGGGAGCGTTCGGCGAGCAGTACTTC.